This is a list of T cell receptor beta chains from one sample in a study of blood T cell repertoires in COVID-19. TCRdb's copy holds only in-frame clones and misses some; the assay was immunoSEQ multiplex PCR. Of 230,000 or so clones detected, 87% appear once; the ten largest clones hold 1.9%. The sample comprised peripheral blood. The source is a man aged 40-50 years with active or convalescent COVID-19. Both conserved end residues are part of each CDR3. The D gene is left open where the match is weak. Size is omitted from some rows. Given values are once, few, many or a class for expanded clones.

v_gene	abundance	len	d_gene	j_gene	CDR3aa	CDR3nt
TRBV5-1	once	14	TRBD1	TRBJ2-7	CASSSTGGSYEQYF	TGCGCCAGCAGCTCAACAGGGGGCTCCTACGAGCAGTACTTC
TRBV5-1	NA	14	NA	TRBJ1-4	CASSLQDPHEKLFF	TGCGCCAGCAGCTTACAGGACCCGCATGAAAAACTGTTTTTT
TRBV27	NA	14	NA	TRBJ2-7	CASSLSNRVYEQYF	TGTGCCAGCAGTTTATCGAACAGGGTCTACGAGCAGTACTTC
TRBV5-1	NA	15	NA	TRBJ1-1	CASSSNSLFRTEAFF	TGCGCCAGCAGCTCTAATTCGCTATTTCGGACTGAAGCTTTCTTT
TRBV15	NA	16	NA	TRBJ2-2	CATSIRRAPRAGELFF	TGTGCCACCAGCATCCGACGGGCACCGAGGGCCGGGGAGCTGTTTTTT
TRBV10-3	NA	16	TRBD1	TRBJ1-2	CAISDPTGTVNYGYTF	TGTGCCATCAGTGACCCTACCGGGACAGTTAACTATGGCTACACCTTC
TRBV14	NA	15	NA	TRBJ1-1	CASSQSGRWNTEAFF	TGTGCCAGCAGCCAGTCAGGGCGTTGGAACACTGAAGCTTTCTTT
TRBV19	NA	17	TRBD1	TRBJ2-2	CASRTHSSRGRTGELFF	TGTGCCAGTAGAACCCATTCTTCCAGGGGGCGGACCGGGGAGCTGTTTTTT
TRBV4-2	once	17	NA	TRBJ1-1	CASSQEAAGDTNTEAFF	TGTGCCAGCAGCCAAGAGGCGGCAGGGGACACGAACACTGAAGCTTTCTTT
TRBV9	NA	13	NA	TRBJ2-1	CASSVTTENEQFF	TGTGCCAGCAGCGTTACGACAGAAAATGAGCAGTTCTTC
TRBV4-2	NA	14	NA	TRBJ2-1	CASSQDLGQSEQFF	TGTGCCAGCAGCCAAGATCTCGGACAGAGCGAGCAGTTCTTC
TRBV29-1	NA	13	TRBD1	TRBJ1-2	CSVEGDRYYGYTF	TGCAGCGTTGAAGGGGACAGGTACTATGGCTACACCTTC
TRBV5-1	NA	14	NA	TRBJ2-6	CASSQPVGANVLTF	TGCGCCAGCAGCCAACCGGTAGGGGCCAACGTCCTGACTTTC
TRBV5-1	NA	13	NA	TRBJ2-5	CASSLGREDPQYF	TGCGCCAGCAGCTTGGGCAGGGAGGACCCCCAGTACTTC
TRBV18	once	17	TRBD2	TRBJ2-3	CASSPTILAGPTDTQYF	TGTGCCAGCTCACCAACCATACTAGCGGGACCCACAGATACGCAGTATTTT
TRBV4-1	NA	17	NA	TRBJ1-2	CASSQELGRVGNYGYTF	TGCGCCAGCAGCCAAGAATTGGGCAGGGTGGGTAACTATGGCTACACCTTC
TRBV11-3	NA	14	TRBD1	TRBJ2-5	CASSPTGPQETQYF	TGTGCCAGCAGCCCGACAGGGCCTCAAGAGACCCAGTACTTC
TRBV5-6	NA	14	NA	TRBJ1-4	CASSSEETNEKLFF	TGTGCCAGCAGTTCAGAGGAAACTAATGAAAAACTGTTTTTT
TRBV11-2	NA	16	NA	TRBJ1-3	CASSLGAAVSGNTIYF	TGTGCCAGCAGCTTAGGGGCAGCCGTCTCTGGAAACACCATATATTTT
TRBV5-4	NA	13	NA	TRBJ2-5	CASSPASAETQYF	TGTGCCAGCAGCCCCGCTAGCGCAGAGACCCAGTACTTC
TRBV5-4	NA	15	TRBD1	TRBJ1-5	CASSLGGAGNQPQHF	TGTGCCAGCAGCCTAGGGGGCGCTGGCAATCAGCCCCAGCATTTT
TRBV6-5	NA	15	NA	TRBJ1-6	CASSYSRRVDSPLHF	TGTGCCAGCAGTTACTCGAGAAGAGTTGATTCACCCCTCCACTTT
TRBV15	NA	16	TRBD1	TRBJ2-7	CATREVGRGKVYEQYF	TGTGCCACCAGAGAGGTGGGCAGGGGGAAGGTCTACGAGCAGTACTTC
TRBV30	NA	14	NA	TRBJ1-1	CAWSPPGGSTEAFF	TGTGCCTGGAGTCCCCCGGGGGGATCAACTGAAGCTTTCTTT
TRBV5-1	NA	13	TRBD1	TRBJ2-7	CASSETGGYEQYF	TGCGCCAGCAGTGAGACAGGGGGCTACGAGCAGTACTTC
TRBV19	NA	16	NA	TRBJ1-5	CASTLGPGEWVQPQHF	TGTGCCAGTACCCTGGGGCCGGGCGAGTGGGTTCAGCCCCAGCATTTT
TRBV6-4	NA	14	NA	TRBJ1-2	CASRTDTANYGYTF	TGTGCCAGCAGGACCGACACGGCCAACTATGGCTACACCTTC
TRBV27	NA	13	TRBD1	TRBJ1-2	CASSVDRGRGYTF	TGTGCCAGCAGTGTTGACAGGGGGCGAGGCTACACCTTC
TRBV27	NA	15	NA	TRBJ2-5	CASRLIRTDQETQYF	TGTGCCAGCAGACTTATCAGGACAGATCAAGAGACCCAGTACTTC